This T cell receptor beta chain was found in a study of blood T cell repertoires in COVID-19. The wider study: Specimens from acute and convalescent COVID-19 originated in the United States, Italy and Spain. T cells, B-cell-depleted T cells, or PBMCs provided the cDNA or gDNA that served as material.

V was pared by 0 bases and J by 5 bases, with 6 bases of the junction left unmatched. The CDR3 totals 16 residues. Germline V lookup: CDR1 SGDLS, CDR2 YYNGEE. The table came from immunoSEQ multiplex PCR; TCRdb's copy has only in-frame clones and leaves some out. The data show approximately 480,000 clones, roughly nine tenths seen once. The Seattle patients, enrolled during active infection, were followed longitudinally. The genes are TRBV9 and TRBJ2-5; 11 positions agree with TRBD2. The receptor's source is a man between 18 and 35 years old with COVID-19, enrolled during active disease. Sequenced: peripheral blood. The CDR3 coding sequence is TGTGCCAGCAGCGTAGGGGTAGCGGGAGGGCCGGAGACCCAGTACTTC. Translating it yields CASSVGVAGGPETQYF.